This T cell receptor (beta chain) comes out of a study of CD8+ T cells in alopecia areata. A note on this clone: Its antigen is unknown.

Sorting of PBMCs yielded the CD4+ and CD8+ T cells. Study-wide points: Between patients, shared TCR sequences were less clear than in mice. This was possibly due in part to HLA diversity in the patient population. Scalp samples also yield sequences from resident alphabeta T cells of normal skin. Lesional tissue from the scalp (especially in alopecia totalis/universalis) showed higher clonality than normal scalp.

The CDR3 sequence is 19 residues long. Germline CDR1 SGHTA, CDR2 FQGNSA. Trimming removed 5 bases from V and 7 bases from J, with 27 bases in between. Isolated RNA was reverse transcribed into cDNA used as the sequencing template. Method: immunoSEQ multiplex PCR; TCRdb's copy keeps in-frame clones and lacks some. This sample has over 150,000 clones; more than 55% occur once, and the top ten carry roughly 5.3%. The sample taken for sequencing was CD8+ T cells sorted from blood. This sequence was found in a human donor in good health. The J gene is TRBJ1-6, the V gene TRBV7-2, with TRBD1 as a possible D gene (6 bases). CDR3 sequence (DNA): TGTGCCAGCAGCCCGAACCGTGCAGGGGCCGCCATAAGGAATTCACCCCTCCACTTT. It translates to CASSPNRAGAAIRNSPLHF.